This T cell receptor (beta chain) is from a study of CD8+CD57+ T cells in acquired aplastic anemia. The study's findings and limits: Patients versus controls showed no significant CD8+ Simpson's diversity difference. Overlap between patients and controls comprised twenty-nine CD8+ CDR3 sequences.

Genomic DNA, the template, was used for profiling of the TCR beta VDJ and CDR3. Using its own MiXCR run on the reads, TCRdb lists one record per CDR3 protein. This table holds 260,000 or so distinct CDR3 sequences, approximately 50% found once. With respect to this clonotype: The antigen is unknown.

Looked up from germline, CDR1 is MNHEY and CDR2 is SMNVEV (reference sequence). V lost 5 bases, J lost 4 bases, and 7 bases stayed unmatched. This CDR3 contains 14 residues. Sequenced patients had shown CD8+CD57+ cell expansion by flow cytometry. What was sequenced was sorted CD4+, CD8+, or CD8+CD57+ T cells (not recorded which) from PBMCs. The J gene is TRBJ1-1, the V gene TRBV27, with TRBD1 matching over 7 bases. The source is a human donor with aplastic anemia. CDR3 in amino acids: CASSRQGLSTEAFF. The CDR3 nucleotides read TGTGCCAGCAGTAGACAGGGTTTGAGCACTGAAGCTTTCTTT.